Presented here are 9 T cell receptor beta chains from one specimen sequenced in a study of cytomegalovirus exposure and HLA in healthy donors. PCR was performed using 60 Vbeta and 13 Jbeta primers. Generated by immunoSEQ multiplex PCR, the TCRdb table keeps only in-frame clones and is missing some. The sample carries hundreds of thousands of clones, almost 85% recorded once. Sequenced material: PBMCs. The source of these receptors is a woman aged 40 to 49 in good health and CMV-seronegative.

This chain links TRBV25-1 with TRBJ1-5, with 7 bases identical to TRBD1. J gave up 5 bases and V 2 bases, and 3 bases lay outside the gene matches. CDR1 MGHDK and CDR2 SYGVNS come from the germline V gene. The CDR3 sequence is 14 residues long. The CDR3 is CASSEGDSHQPQHF. Here the CDR3 DNA reads TGTGCCAGCAGTGAAGGGGACAGTCATCAGCCCCAGCATTTT.

This clone was recorded once. The V call is TRBV30, the J call TRBJ1-2; no definite D call. Trimming stripped 5 bases from V and 2 bases from J, with 9 bases between. The germline gives CDR1 GTSNPN, CDR2 SVGIG (reference sequence). The CDR3 spans 12 residues. DNA for the CDR3: TGTGCCTGGTCCAGGTACAACTATGGCTACACCTTC. Encoded protein: CAWSRYNYGYTF.

V usage is TRBV4-1 and J usage is TRBJ2-1, with TRBD2 matching over 9 bases. Germline assignment: CDR1 MGHRA and CDR2 YSYEKL. CDR3 size: 17 residues. Germline trimming cut 2 bases from V and 5 bases from J; bases unmatched to any gene: 10. CDR3 in DNA: TGCGCCAGCAGCCAAAGGGGCCGACTAGCGGATAACAATGAGCAGTTCTTC. Translation: CASSQRGRLADNNEQFF.

CDR3 nucleotides: TGTGCCAGCAGGGGCGGGGATAGCTCTGGGGCCAACGTCCTGACTTTC. Translating gives CASRGGDSSGANVLTF. This sequence joins TRBV28 and TRBJ2-6; a weak D match, TRBD2 (6 bases). The V and J ends lost 6 bases and 0 bases respectively, with 12 bases between them. This CDR3 is 16 amino acids long. CDR1 MDHEN and CDR2 SYDVKM come from the germline V gene.

The V gene is TRBV6-1, the J gene TRBJ1-3; tentatively, D is TRBD1 (5 bases). Germline-derived CDR1 and CDR2 are MNHNS and SASEGT. This CDR3 has 17 residues. Trimming left V 3 bases short and J 0 bases short, with 15 bases between. The CDR3 region is CASSDRDWANSGNTIYF. CDR3 DNA sequence: TGTGCCAGCAGTGACCGGGACTGGGCGAACTCTGGAAACACCATATATTTT.

The chain links TRBV30 to TRBJ2-5; 8 nucleotides agree with TRBD1. The V gene end was trimmed by 5 bases and the J gene end by 11 bases; junction bases not matched to a gene: 10. The CDR3 totals 12 residues. Germline values: CDR1 GTSNPN, CDR2 SVGIG (reference sequence). The CDR3 nucleotides read TGTGCCTGGGGACAGGGCGGTGTTGAGCAGTACTTC. Encoded protein: CAWGQGGVEQYF.

The rearrangement links TRBV11-2 to TRBJ2-7; 8 nucleotides agree with TRBD1. The CDR3 consists of 14 residues. With 1 base clipped from V and 4 bases from J, the junction kept 3 bases outside the gene matches. From germline, CDR1 is SGHAT and CDR2 FQNNGV. The CDR3 DNA follows: TGTGCCAGCAGCTTAGTCAGGGGGCGATACGAGCAGTACTTC. Amino acids: CASSLVRGRYEQYF.

Written as DNA, the CDR3 is TGTGCCAGCAGCTCTAACTCTAGGGGCGAGACCCAGTACTTC. Translation gives CASSSNSRGETQYF. This chain links TRBV7-2 with TRBJ2-5, with D perhaps matching TRBD1 (5 bases). Trimming stripped 4 bases from V and 5 bases from J, with 14 bases between. CDR1 and CDR2 (germline): SGHTA, FQGNSA. The CDR3 length is 14 residues.

As to this clone: Other DNA sequences in the sample encode the same CDR3. The rearrangement links TRBV28 to TRBJ2-7; 7 bases are a match to TRBD1. From germline, CDR1 is MDHEN and CDR2 SYDVKM. V trimming: 5 bases; J trimming: 2 bases; junction bases outside the gene matches: 6. This CDR3 is built from 14 residues. The CDR3, as DNA: TGTGCCAGCAGTCCCCGGACAGGTCCCTACGAGCAGTACTTC. This sequence encodes CASSPRTGPYEQYF.